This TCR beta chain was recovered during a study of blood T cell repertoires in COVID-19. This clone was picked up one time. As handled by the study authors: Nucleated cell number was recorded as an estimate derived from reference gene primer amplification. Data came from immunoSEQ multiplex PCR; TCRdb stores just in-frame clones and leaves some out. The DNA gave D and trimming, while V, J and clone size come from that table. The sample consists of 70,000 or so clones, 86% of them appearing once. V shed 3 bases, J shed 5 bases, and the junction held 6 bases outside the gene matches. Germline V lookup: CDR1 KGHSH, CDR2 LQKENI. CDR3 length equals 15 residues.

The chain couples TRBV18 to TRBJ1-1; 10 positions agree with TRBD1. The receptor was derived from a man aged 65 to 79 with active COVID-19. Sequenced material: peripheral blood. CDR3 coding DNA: TGTGCCAGCTCACCTGCGGACAGGGGGTGGACTGAAGCTTTCTTT. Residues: CASSPADRGWTEAFF.